Listed below are T cell receptor beta chains from one sample, sequenced in a study of blood T cell repertoires in COVID-19. Sequencing was performed with immunoSEQ multiplex PCR; in TCRdb, only in-frame clones are kept and a portion is missing. The sample gives under 150,000 clones, approximately 90% of which show up once; roughly 2.1% is in the top ten. The material sequenced was peripheral blood. The receptors here all came from a man in his 70s with active COVID-19. The CDR3 runs from the conserved cysteine through the conserved F or W. The D gene is left open where the match is weak. Only part of the rows carry a size: once, few, many, or a class if the clone is expanded.

J gene	D gene	clone size	CDR3 length	V gene	CDR3 protein	CDR3 DNA
TRBJ2-7	-	few	13	TRBV6-6	CASSRYRDYEQYF	TGTGCCAGCAGTCGCTACAGGGATTACGAGCAGTACTTC
TRBJ2-7	-	-	11	TRBV12-3/TRBV12-4	CASSFLGEQYF	TGTGCCAGCAGTTTTCTCGGCGAGCAGTACTTC
TRBJ2-6	-	-	18	TRBV27	CASSSTGNVATGANVLTF	TGTGCCAGCAGTTCCACAGGGAACGTCGCAACTGGGGCCAACGTCCTGACTTTC
TRBJ2-5	-	once	13	TRBV24-1	CATSVGGQETQYF	TGTGCCACCTCGGTCGGGGGCCAAGAGACCCAGTACTTC
TRBJ2-7	-	-	13	TRBV30	CAWSVGGFYEQYF	TGTGCCTGGAGTGTAGGCGGATTCTACGAGCAGTACTTC
TRBJ2-1	-	-	11	TRBV28	CATLYHNEQFF	TGTGCCACGCTCTATCACAATGAGCAGTTCTTC
TRBJ2-1	-	once	11	TRBV11-3	CASSGLGEQFF	TGTGCCAGCAGCGGACTGGGAGAGCAGTTCTTC
TRBJ2-2	-	-	14	TRBV11-2	CASSPWLYTGELFF	TGTGCCAGCAGCCCCTGGCTGTACACCGGGGAGCTGTTTTTT
TRBJ2-3	TRBD2	-	16	TRBV28	CASMGPWRESTDTQYF	TGTGCCAGCATGGGCCCCTGGCGGGAGAGCACAGATACGCAGTATTTT
TRBJ2-3	TRBD1	once	16	TRBV24-1	CATSESTGVGTDTQYF	TGTGCCACCAGTGAATCTACAGGGGTTGGCACAGATACGCAGTATTTT
TRBJ1-4	TRBD1	once	11	TRBV30	CAWSGQGGLFF	TGTGCCTGGAGCGGACAGGGAGGGCTGTTTTTT
TRBJ2-4	TRBD2	once	19	TRBV9	CASSAHRPGLAGASYIQYF	TGTGCCAGCAGCGCACATAGACCGGGACTAGCGGGAGCGAGCTACATTCAGTACTTC
TRBJ2-6	-	-	13	TRBV19	CASSYSGANVLTF	TGTGCCAGTAGCTACTCTGGGGCCAACGTCCTGACTTTC
TRBJ2-2	TRBD1	-	16	TRBV18	CASSPRQGADTGELFF	TGTGCCAGCTCACCTAGACAGGGGGCCGACACCGGGGAGCTGTTTTTT
TRBJ1-4	TRBD1	-	15	TRBV5-6	CASSSAGGTNEKLFF	TGTGCCAGCAGCTCGGCAGGGGGGACTAATGAAAAACTGTTTTTT
TRBJ2-1	TRBD2	once	17	TRBV5-1	CASSLAGGLAGYNEQFF	TGCGCCAGCAGCTTGGCCGGGGGACTAGCGGGATACAATGAGCAGTTCTTC
TRBJ2-6	-	-	15	TRBV7-9	CASSLYEAGANVLTF	TGTGCCAGCAGCTTATATGAAGCCGGGGCCAACGTCCTGACTTTC
TRBJ2-7	TRBD1	-	13	TRBV12-3/TRBV12-4	CASNAGGAYEQYF	TGTGCCAGCAATGCAGGGGGCGCCTACGAGCAGTACTTC
TRBJ1-2	-	-	13	TRBV7-9	CASSLISGDGYTF	TGTGCCAGCAGCTTAATTTCGGGGGACGGCTACACCTTC
TRBJ1-2	TRBD1	-	13	TRBV5-4	CASRLGQGYGYTF	TGTGCCAGCAGACTCGGACAGGGCTATGGCTACACCTTC
TRBJ2-6	-	-	14	TRBV28	CASSFTGGANVLTF	TGTGCCAGCAGTTTTACGGGTGGGGCCAACGTCCTGACTTTC
TRBJ2-1	-	-	16	TRBV2	CASSERLALTYNEQFF	TGTGCCAGCAGTGAAAGGCTAGCGTTGACCTACAATGAGCAGTTCTTC
TRBJ1-2	TRBD1	-	13	TRBV7-2	CASSSDRGRGYTF	TGTGCCAGCAGCTCCGACAGGGGACGTGGCTACACCTTC
TRBJ2-3	TRBD2	once	15	TRBV7-3	CASSPLAQRTDTQYF	TGTGCCAGCAGCCCACTAGCGCAACGCACAGATACGCAGTATTTT
TRBJ2-7	-	few	13	TRBV15	CATSRSRGAEQYF	TGTGCCACCAGCAGAAGTAGGGGTGCCGAGCAGTACTTC
TRBJ2-5	-	-	13	TRBV10-2	CASSQQLTETQYF	TGCGCCAGCAGCCAACAGTTAACCGAGACCCAGTACTTC
TRBJ1-2	TRBD1	-	16	TRBV18	CASSPTGQGHTYGYTF	TGTGCCAGCTCGCCCACGGGACAGGGGCACACCTATGGCTACACCTTC
TRBJ2-5	-	-	14	TRBV7-9	CASSSRQSTETQYF	TGTGCCAGCAGCTCCCGACAGTCTACGGAGACCCAGTACTTC
TRBJ1-5	TRBD1	-	15	TRBV4-2	CASSQGQGGNQPQHF	TGTGCCAGCAGCCAAGGACAGGGTGGAAATCAGCCCCAGCATTTT
TRBJ2-5	TRBD2	-	17	TRBV5-1	CASSLGGRLGYQETQYF	TGCGCCAGCAGCCTGGGGGGGAGACTAGGGTACCAAGAGACCCAGTACTTC
TRBJ1-1	-	-	13	TRBV15	CATSRDLRGEAFF	TGTGCCACCAGCAGGGACCTGAGGGGGGAAGCTTTCTTT
TRBJ2-1	TRBD2	-	14	TRBV5-1	CASSLTSGYNEQFF	TGCGCCAGCAGCTTAACTAGCGGCTACAATGAGCAGTTCTTC
TRBJ2-3	TRBD2	-	14	TRBV7-9	CASSSSGSTDTQYF	TGTGCCAGCAGCTCTAGCGGGAGCACAGATACGCAGTATTTT
TRBJ2-7	TRBD2	-	15	TRBV18	CASSPRAGDTYEQYF	TGTGCCAGCTCACCACGAGCGGGGGATACCTACGAGCAGTACTTC
TRBJ1-4	-	-	15	TRBV6-5	CASSYSMGRNEKLFF	TGTGCCAGCAGTTACTCGATGGGGCGGAATGAAAAACTGTTTTTT
TRBJ1-1	TRBD1	-	16	TRBV28	CASSLLGQGGGTEAFF	TGTGCCAGCAGTTTATTAGGTCAGGGGGGTGGCACTGAAGCTTTCTTT